This passage covers 14 T cell receptor beta chains from one sample sequenced in a study of cytomegalovirus exposure and HLA in healthy donors (TCRdb year 2017). The receptor library was made with the immunoSEQ multiplex PCR assay. Here the immuneACCESS table is served through TCRdb, limited to in-frame sequences with V and J called. Missing clones are a known gap in these copies; in checked studies unresolved V genes cover under half, and the rest lacks a known reason. This sample lists roughly 330,000 clones; 87% were detected once. Together, the top ten hold approximately 1.2% of the sample. The source material was PBMCs. All receptors derive from a woman under 40 in good health and CMV-seropositive.

V and J are TRBV18 and TRBJ1-1; TRBD1 matches at 8 bases. The CDR3 length is 12 residues. Germline assignment: CDR1 KGHSH and CDR2 LQKENI. V shed 6 bases, J shed 4 bases, and the junction held 1 base outside the gene matches. The CDR3 loop is CASSTGGTEAFF. Here the CDR3 DNA reads TGTGCCAGCTCTACAGGGGGCACTGAAGCTTTCTTT.

This clone appeared a few times. The V call is TRBV27, the J call TRBJ1-6, with D unclear. Trimming shortened V by 6 bases and J by 10 bases, and 16 bases separated the two germline ends. This CDR3 region has 14 residues. The germline V gene encodes CDR1 MNHEY and CDR2 SMNVEV (reference sequence). In DNA, the CDR3 is TGTGCCAGCAGACCCCAAAGTCTAGGCTCACCCCTCCACTTT. Amino acids: CASRPQSLGSPLHF.

This sequence joins TRBV28 and TRBJ1-6; D is unclear. Germline assignment: CDR1 MDHEN and CDR2 SYDVKM. The length of the CDR3 is 12 residues. With 6 bases removed from V and 7 bases from J, the gap between germline ends came to 7 bases. CDR3 in DNA: TGTGCCAGCAGAGTACTAAATTCACCCCTCCACTTT. This codes for CASRVLNSPLHF.

This chain uses TRBV7-6 with TRBJ2-2; D not resolved. Trimming stripped 4 bases from V and 1 base from J, with 13 bases between. The CDR3 spans 16 residues. Germline V CDR1 and CDR2: SGHVS, FNYEAQ. The CDR3: CASSSVMALNTGELFF. CDR3 nucleotides: TGTGCCAGCAGCTCTGTCATGGCCCTGAACACCGGGGAGCTGTTTTTT.

V and J are TRBV5-1 and TRBJ2-7; the D call may be TRBD1 or TRBD2 (5 bases each). Between the trimmed V and J ends, which lost 0 bases and 1 base, there was a span of 11 bases. This CDR3 region has 15 residues. CDR1 and CDR2 from the germline V gene are SGHRS and YFSETQ. The CDR3 loop is CASSLERGTSYEQYF. CDR3 DNA sequence: TGCGCCAGCAGCTTGGAGAGGGGAACTTCCTACGAGCAGTACTTC.

This clone was counted a single time. The chain has TRBV5-1 and TRBJ2-5; D gene unclear. CDR1 and CDR2 (germline): SGHRS, YFSETQ. The CDR3 is made up of 11 amino acids. The V end lost 2 bases, the J end lost 5 bases, and 4 bases lay between the germline ends. The CDR3 here is CASSLTETQYF. CDR3 DNA sequence: TGCGCCAGCAGCTTAACGGAGACCCAGTACTTC.

This chain uses TRBV5-6 with TRBJ1-5; a weak D match, TRBD1 (5 bases). Trimming took off 2 bases at V and 7 bases at J, with 22 bases between the two ends. CDR1 is SGHDT, CDR2 YYEEEE, per germline. CDR3 size: 17 residues. The CDR3 loop is CASSFTSGTLHGQPQHF. In DNA, the CDR3 is TGTGCCAGCAGCTTTACATCCGGGACCCTCCACGGCCAGCCCCAGCATTTT.

The chain joins TRBV6-5 to TRBJ1-3, with a weak D call TRBD1 (5 bases). The CDR3 is made up of 15 amino acids. Trimming removed 6 bases at V and 5 bases at J, with 17 bases between. Germline assignment: CDR1 MNHEY and CDR2 SVGAGI. The CDR3 nucleotides read TGTGCCAGCAGCCAGGACCTGGGGGATAGAAACACCATATATTTT. Protein: CASSQDLGDRNTIYF.

The chain employs TRBV25-1 and TRBJ2-2; TRBD1 agrees at 9 bases. The CDR3 has 15 amino acids. V lost 6 bases, J lost 1 base, and 3 bases stayed unmatched. The germline V gene has CDR1 MGHDK and CDR2 SYGVNS. The DNA of the CDR3 is TGTGCCAGCAGGCTGGACAGGGGGAACACCGGGGAGCTGTTTTTT. Encoded protein: CASRLDRGNTGELFF.

The rearrangement links TRBV5-6 to TRBJ1-4, with D hard to call. This CDR3 comprises 16 residues. The V gene's germline CDR1 is SGHDT and CDR2 YYEEEE. The V end lost 4 bases, the J end lost 4 bases, and 17 bases lay between the germline ends. This CDR3 is CASSPRPHIDNEKLFF. Here the CDR3 DNA reads TGTGCCAGCAGCCCCCGACCGCACATAGATAATGAAAAACTGTTTTTT.

The V call is TRBV4-3, the J call TRBJ2-1, with a possible D match to TRBD2 (6 bases). This CDR3 spans 17 amino acids. V gave up 1 base and J gave up 0 bases, with 13 bases separating them. Germline lookup yields CDR1 LGHNA and CDR2 YSLEER. The CDR3 region has the DNA TGCGCCAGCAGCCAAGGGTGTAGCGGTAGCTCCTACAATGAGCAGTTCTTC. Its translation: CASSQGCSGSSYNEQFF.

This chain uses TRBV7-2 with TRBJ2-1; 11 bases align to TRBD2. Germline V gives CDR1 SGHTA, CDR2 FQGNSA. This CDR3 has 15 amino acids. J was trimmed by 5 bases and V by 5 bases; bases with no gene match: 5. The CDR3 loop is CASSNRLAGHNEQFF. CDR3 nucleotides: TGTGCCAGCAGCAATAGACTAGCGGGGCACAATGAGCAGTTCTTC.

The genes are TRBV6-6 and TRBJ1-2, with 7 nucleotides matching TRBD1. The CDR3 consists of 14 residues. V was pared by 2 bases and J by 2 bases, with 2 bases of the junction left unmatched. Germline V CDR1 and CDR2: MNHNY, SVGAGI (reference sequence). CDR3 bases: TGTGCCAGCAGTTACCGGGACAGAAACTATGGCTACACCTTC. Translation: CASSYRDRNYGYTF.

The chain has TRBV15 and TRBJ2-6; 7 bases are shared with TRBD1. CDR1 and CDR2 (germline): LNHNV, YYDKDF (reference sequence). With V trimmed by 3 bases and J by 0 bases, 8 bases remained unmatched. This CDR3 comprises 18 residues. The CDR3 DNA reads as TGTGCCACCAGCAGGTCGGGACAGCTAGTCTCTGGGGCCAACGTCCTGACTTTC. This sequence encodes CATSRSGQLVSGANVLTF.